These 30 T cell receptor beta chains were sequenced from one sample in a study of T cell responses to AZD1222 COVID-19 vaccine. The protocol was immunoSEQ multiplex PCR, while the TCRdb copy is restricted to in-frame clones and leaves out a portion. The sample records approximately 50,000 clones, 80% to 90% being singletons. The sample here was peripheral blood, taken 28 days after the second AZD1222 dose. The origin of the receptors is an adult who received the AZD1222 COVID-19 vaccine.

The chain combines TRBV7-3 with TRBJ2-1; TRBD2 is a possible D gene (6 bases). The CDR3 runs to 15 residues. Trimming shortened V by 3 bases and J by 1 base, and 10 bases separated the two germline ends. Germline CDR1 is SGHTA and CDR2 is FQGTGA. The CDR3 is CASSFAGYSYNEQFF. The CDR3 coding sequence is TGTGCCAGCAGCTTCGCGGGATATTCCTACAATGAGCAGTTCTTC.

The CDR3 spells CASSQRIIGANTGELFF. In DNA form, the CDR3 reads TGCGCCAGCAGCCAACGTATTATCGGGGCGAACACCGGGGAGCTGTTTTTT. V is TRBV4-1 and J is TRBJ2-2; TRBD2 is a possible D gene (5 bases). The CDR3 contains 17 residues. Germline-derived CDR1 and CDR2 are MGHRA and YSYEKL. The ends were cut back, 2 bases at V and 0 bases at J, with 13 bases in the middle.

This chain connects TRBV3-1 (or the pseudogene TRBV3-2) to TRBJ1-1, with TRBD1 matching 7 bases. Germline V lookup: CDR1 LGHDT, CDR2 YNNKEL (reference sequence). V trimming: 4 bases; J trimming: 4 bases; junction bases outside the gene matches: 6. The CDR3 consists of 14 residues. Here the CDR3 reads CASSRTGESTEAFF. The CDR3, as DNA: TGTGCCAGCAGCCGTACAGGGGAGAGCACTGAAGCTTTCTTT.

The rearrangement joins TRBV27 to TRBJ2-7; 7 nucleotides match TRBD1. Losses at the gene ends were 0 bases for V and 3 bases for J; bases not matched to a gene: 8. CDR1 and CDR2 from the germline V gene are MNHEY and SMNVEV (reference sequence). The CDR3 contains 16 residues. CDR3 region: CASSLSEGGEFYEQYF. CDR3 bases: TGTGCCAGCAGTTTATCTGAAGGGGGCGAGTTCTACGAGCAGTACTTC.

This clone was detected only once. The rearrangement links TRBV18 to TRBJ1-1; perhaps TRBD1 as D (6 bases). CDR1 and CDR2 from the germline V gene are KGHSH and LQKENI. Deletions cut 5 bases from V and 0 bases from J, with 19 bases between. This CDR3 contains 17 residues. The CDR3 bases are TGTGCCAGCTCAGGGGCATCAGGGGCGCGAGTGAACACTGAAGCTTTCTTT. This encodes CASSGASGARVNTEAFF.

The chain joins TRBV11-2 to TRBJ2-7; 8 nucleotides align to TRBD1. The CDR3 extends over 17 amino acids. Germline V gene data show CDR1 as SGHAT and CDR2 as FQNNGV. J lost 0 bases, V lost 1 base, and 8 bases had no gene match. The CDR3 region is CASSLVWGDRSSYEQYF. The CDR3 bases are TGTGCCAGCAGCTTAGTGTGGGGGGACAGGAGCTCCTACGAGCAGTACTTC.

The chain uses TRBV5-4 and TRBJ1-1; a possible D gene is TRBD1 (5 bases). Germline V gives CDR1 SGHNT, CDR2 YYREEE (reference sequence). The CDR3 consists of 15 residues. V was shortened by 1 base and J by 4 bases, with 14 bases between the two germline ends. The CDR3 here is CASSLFGTLGTEAFF. The CDR3 DNA follows: TGTGCCAGCAGCTTGTTCGGGACGCTGGGCACTGAAGCTTTCTTT.

V is TRBV5-4 and J is TRBJ2-2, with no clear D. The germline V gene encodes CDR1 SGHNT and CDR2 YYREEE (reference sequence). Trimming removed 4 bases from V and 0 bases from J, with 16 bases in between. CDR3 length equals 17 residues. CDR3 nucleotide sequence: TGTGCCAGCAGCGGACCTTGGGTAGGAGCGAACACCGGGGAGCTGTTTTTT. The encoded protein is CASSGPWVGANTGELFF.

This sequence joins TRBV19 and TRBJ2-7; 9 positions match TRBD1. CDR1 LNHDA and CDR2 SQIVND come from the germline V gene (reference sequence). This CDR3 is 16 amino acids long. The V and J ends lost 3 bases and 1 base, in that order; junction bases with no gene match: 7. The CDR3 nucleotides are TGTGCCAGTAGTATCCCGGGACAGGGAGGTTCCTACGAGCAGTACTTC. Amino acid sequence: CASSIPGQGGSYEQYF.

In nucleotides, the CDR3 is TGTGCCAGCTCACCACCGTCAGGGTGGGAGACCCAGTACTTC. This gives the protein CASSPPSGWETQYF. This chain links TRBV18 with TRBJ2-5; D might be TRBD1 (5 bases). The CDR3 is 14 residues long. CDR1 KGHSH and CDR2 LQKENI come from the germline V gene. Trimming pared 0 bases from V and 5 bases from J, leaving 10 bases between.

The chain is built from TRBV7-3 and TRBJ2-5; no definite D call. Trimming took 5 bases from V and 2 from J, leaving 15 bases between them. There are 15 residues in the CDR3. Germline CDR1 reads SGHTA; CDR2 reads FQGTGA. This CDR3 reads CASSPAPTLQETQYF. CDR3 nucleotides: TGTGCCAGCAGCCCCGCGCCCACCTTACAAGAGACCCAGTACTTC.

J is TRBJ2-2 and V is TRBV19, with 8 positions matching TRBD2. V gave up 5 bases and J gave up 1 base; unmatched junction bases: 9. The CDR3 contains 17 residues. CDR1 is LNHDA and CDR2 is SQIVND in the germline V gene (reference sequence). The CDR3 DNA follows: TGTGCCAGTAGTGTCCGCCTAGCGGGTTTGAACACCGGGGAGCTGTTTTTT. Its translation: CASSVRLAGLNTGELFF.

The rearrangement joins TRBV9 to TRBJ1-3, with D unresolved. Per germline, CDR1 SGDLS and CDR2 YYNGEE. V was pared by 3 bases and J by 1 base, with 11 bases between. The CDR3 has 15 residues. The CDR3 coding sequence is TGTGCCAGCAGCGGGCTAGCGGGGTCTGGAAACACCATATATTTT. Its protein is CASSGLAGSGNTIYF.

V usage is TRBV28 and J usage is TRBJ2-1; D remains ambiguous. Trimming shortened V by 5 bases and J by 0 bases, and 14 bases separated the two germline ends. From germline, CDR1 is MDHEN and CDR2 SYDVKM. The CDR3 sequence is 16 residues long. The CDR3 reads CASSTQAMSSYNEQFF. The CDR3 coding sequence is TGTGCCAGCAGTACCCAGGCGATGAGCTCCTACAATGAGCAGTTCTTC.

The CDR3 loop is CASKRQWTGELFF. For the CDR3, the DNA is TGTGCCAGCAAGAGGCAGTGGACCGGGGAGCTGTTTTTT. The V gene is TRBV28, the J gene TRBJ2-2, with D uncertain. This CDR3 spans 13 amino acids. CDR1 MDHEN and CDR2 SYDVKM come from the germline V gene. The V end was cut by 7 bases, the J end by 5 bases, with 11 bases between.

The chain recombines TRBV11-3 with TRBJ2-7; possibly TRBD2 for D (6 bases). The CDR3 is 14 amino acids. The germline gives CDR1 SGHNT, CDR2 YENEEA. V was clipped by 5 bases and J by 1 base, with 12 bases between them. The CDR3 region is CASSPAGESYEQYF. The CDR3 region has the DNA TGTGCCAGCAGCCCAGCGGGTGAATCCTACGAGCAGTACTTC.

This chain connects TRBV5-1 to TRBJ1-4; perhaps TRBD1 as D (6 bases). With 4 bases removed from V and 8 bases from J, the gap between germline ends came to 15 bases. Germline V gives CDR1 SGHRS, CDR2 YFSETQ. This CDR3 region has 14 residues. The DNA for the CDR3 is TGCGCCAGCAGCCCGGGACAAGGGGGAGAAAAACTGTTTTTT. Translation gives CASSPGQGGEKLFF.

CDR3 loop: CSVEGGQVHEQYF. The CDR3 nucleotides are TGCAGCGTTGAGGGAGGACAGGTCCACGAGCAGTACTTC. The genes are TRBV29-1 and TRBJ2-7, with a tentative D call TRBD1 (7 bases). V was clipped by 3 bases and J by 5 bases, with 14 bases between them. Germline V gene lookup returns CDR1 SQVTM and CDR2 ANQGSEA. The CDR3 is 13 residues long.

The chain joins TRBV7-9 to TRBJ2-5; D is perhaps TRBD2 (5 bases). This CDR3 region has 15 residues. Germline V lookup: CDR1 SEHNR, CDR2 FQNEAQ (reference sequence). Trimming took off 6 bases at V and 2 bases at J, with 16 bases between the two ends. The CDR3 reads CASRAREGRQETQYF. CDR3 bases: TGTGCCAGCAGGGCCCGCGAGGGTCGACAAGAGACCCAGTACTTC. Drawing the rest from reference TRBV7-9 and TRBJ2-5, the complete variable domain is DTGVSQNPRHKITKRGQNVTFRCDPISEHNRLYWYRQTLGQGPEFLTYFQNEAQLEKSRLLSDRFSAERPKGSFSTLEIQRTEQGDSAMYLCASRAREGRQETQYFGPGTRLLVL.

The chain combines TRBV6-5 with TRBJ2-3; D is undetermined. With 0 bases removed from V and 2 bases from J, the gap between germline ends came to 12 bases. Germline V CDR1 and CDR2: MNHEY, SVGAGI. The CDR3 spans 16 residues. The CDR3 region has the DNA TGTGCCAGCAGTTACTCGGCTGGGTCCTACACAGATACGCAGTATTTT. Translating gives CASSYSAGSYTDTQYF.

This clone appeared a single time. The chain combines TRBV7-3 with TRBJ2-3, with no clear D. The germline V gene encodes CDR1 SGHTA and CDR2 FQGTGA. The CDR3 consists of 15 residues. V lost 5 bases and J lost 2, with 14 bases in between. Written as DNA, the CDR3 is TGTGCCAGCAGCCAGTCCGGGTGGAACACAGATACGCAGTATTTT. As protein: CASSQSGWNTDTQYF.

V usage is TRBV9 and J usage is TRBJ2-2, with 7 bases that match TRBD1. Germline CDR1 is SGDLS and CDR2 is YYNGEE. With V trimmed by 2 bases and J by 6 bases, 1 base remained unmatched. The CDR3 consists of 13 residues. The CDR3 nucleotides read TGTGCCAGCAGCGTTGACAGGGCCGGGGAGCTGTTTTTT. Translating gives CASSVDRAGELFF.

The count of this clone is one. V is TRBV30 and J is TRBJ2-7; 13 nucleotides align to TRBD2. V shed 2 bases and J 5 bases; nucleotides not matched to a gene: 6. Germline V gene sequence: CDR1 GTSNPN, CDR2 SVGIG (reference sequence). The CDR3 is 15 amino acids. The CDR3 DNA is TGTGCCTGGAGTCCCGGACTAGCGGGAGTGAACGAGCAGTACTTC. This gives the protein CAWSPGLAGVNEQYF.

V and J are TRBV9 and TRBJ2-1; 8 nucleotides match TRBD2. Trimming removed 0 bases from V and 7 bases from J; junction bases left unmatched: 6. Germline V gene lookup returns CDR1 SGDLS and CDR2 YYNGEE. The CDR3 sequence is 15 residues long. CDR3 residues: CASSVATGGSNEQFF. CDR3 nucleotide sequence: TGTGCCAGCAGCGTAGCAACGGGAGGGTCGAATGAGCAGTTCTTC.

V is TRBV11-3 and J is TRBJ2-7; 10 bases align to TRBD1. The CDR3 consists of 14 residues. V shed 5 bases, J shed 7 bases, and the junction held 8 bases outside the gene matches. Germline V gene lookup returns CDR1 SGHNT and CDR2 YENEEA. Here the CDR3 reads CASSRRQGAGEQYF. CDR3 DNA sequence: TGTGCCAGCAGCCGACGACAGGGGGCTGGAGAGCAGTACTTC. Supplemented by reference TRBV11-3 and TRBJ2-7, the full variable domain reads EAGVVQSPRYKIIEKKQPVAFWCNPISGHNTLYWYLQNLGQGPELLIRYENEEAVDDSQLPKDRFSAERLKGVDSTLKIQPAELGDSAVYLCASSRRQGAGEQYFGPGTRLTVT.

A few counts support this clone. CDR3 sequence: CASSSTRASGRDGGELFF. DNA for the CDR3: TGTGCCAGCAGCTCCACCCGGGCTAGCGGGAGGGATGGCGGGGAGCTGTTTTTT. This chain uses TRBV9 with TRBJ2-2; TRBD2 agrees at 12 bases. This CDR3 comprises 18 residues. J gave up 7 bases and V 4 bases, and 14 bases lay outside the gene matches. Germline V gene lookup returns CDR1 SGDLS and CDR2 YYNGEE.

CDR3: CASSLVGSGVYNEQFF. As DNA, the CDR3 is TGTGCCAGCAGCTTAGTGGGTAGCGGGGTTTACAATGAGCAGTTCTTC. This chain uses TRBV7-8 with TRBJ2-1; 8 bases are a match to TRBD2. The CDR3 spans 16 residues. From germline, CDR1 is SGHVS and CDR2 FQNEAQ. Trimming took 1 base from V and 4 from J; bases not matched to a gene: 6.

V usage is TRBV11-3 and J usage is TRBJ1-1; TRBD1 is a possible D gene (5 bases). Germline CDR1 SGHNT, CDR2 YENEEA. V lost 5 bases, J lost 0 bases, and 7 bases lay in between. The CDR3 covers 13 residues. The CDR3 DNA is TGTGCCAGCAGCCAAGGGGTGAACACTGAAGCTTTCTTT. Translated: CASSQGVNTEAFF.

The gene calls are TRBV11-3 and TRBJ1-3; no definite D call. The CDR3 contains 13 residues. Germline CDR1 is SGHNT and CDR2 is YENEEA. V shed 5 bases and J shed 4 bases, with 9 bases lying between them. DNA of the CDR3: TGTGCCAGCAGCGACCTGGCGGGAAACACCATATATTTT. The encoded protein is CASSDLAGNTIYF.

The rearrangement uses TRBV30 and TRBJ2-7; D might be TRBD2 (5 bases). Germline V gene lookup returns CDR1 GTSNPN and CDR2 SVGIG (reference sequence). Trimming removed 2 bases from V and 7 bases from J, with 12 bases in between. The CDR3 consists of 12 residues. This CDR3 is CAWSPGLGEQYF. The CDR3 DNA reads TGTGCCTGGAGTCCCGGACTTGGGGAGCAGTACTTC.